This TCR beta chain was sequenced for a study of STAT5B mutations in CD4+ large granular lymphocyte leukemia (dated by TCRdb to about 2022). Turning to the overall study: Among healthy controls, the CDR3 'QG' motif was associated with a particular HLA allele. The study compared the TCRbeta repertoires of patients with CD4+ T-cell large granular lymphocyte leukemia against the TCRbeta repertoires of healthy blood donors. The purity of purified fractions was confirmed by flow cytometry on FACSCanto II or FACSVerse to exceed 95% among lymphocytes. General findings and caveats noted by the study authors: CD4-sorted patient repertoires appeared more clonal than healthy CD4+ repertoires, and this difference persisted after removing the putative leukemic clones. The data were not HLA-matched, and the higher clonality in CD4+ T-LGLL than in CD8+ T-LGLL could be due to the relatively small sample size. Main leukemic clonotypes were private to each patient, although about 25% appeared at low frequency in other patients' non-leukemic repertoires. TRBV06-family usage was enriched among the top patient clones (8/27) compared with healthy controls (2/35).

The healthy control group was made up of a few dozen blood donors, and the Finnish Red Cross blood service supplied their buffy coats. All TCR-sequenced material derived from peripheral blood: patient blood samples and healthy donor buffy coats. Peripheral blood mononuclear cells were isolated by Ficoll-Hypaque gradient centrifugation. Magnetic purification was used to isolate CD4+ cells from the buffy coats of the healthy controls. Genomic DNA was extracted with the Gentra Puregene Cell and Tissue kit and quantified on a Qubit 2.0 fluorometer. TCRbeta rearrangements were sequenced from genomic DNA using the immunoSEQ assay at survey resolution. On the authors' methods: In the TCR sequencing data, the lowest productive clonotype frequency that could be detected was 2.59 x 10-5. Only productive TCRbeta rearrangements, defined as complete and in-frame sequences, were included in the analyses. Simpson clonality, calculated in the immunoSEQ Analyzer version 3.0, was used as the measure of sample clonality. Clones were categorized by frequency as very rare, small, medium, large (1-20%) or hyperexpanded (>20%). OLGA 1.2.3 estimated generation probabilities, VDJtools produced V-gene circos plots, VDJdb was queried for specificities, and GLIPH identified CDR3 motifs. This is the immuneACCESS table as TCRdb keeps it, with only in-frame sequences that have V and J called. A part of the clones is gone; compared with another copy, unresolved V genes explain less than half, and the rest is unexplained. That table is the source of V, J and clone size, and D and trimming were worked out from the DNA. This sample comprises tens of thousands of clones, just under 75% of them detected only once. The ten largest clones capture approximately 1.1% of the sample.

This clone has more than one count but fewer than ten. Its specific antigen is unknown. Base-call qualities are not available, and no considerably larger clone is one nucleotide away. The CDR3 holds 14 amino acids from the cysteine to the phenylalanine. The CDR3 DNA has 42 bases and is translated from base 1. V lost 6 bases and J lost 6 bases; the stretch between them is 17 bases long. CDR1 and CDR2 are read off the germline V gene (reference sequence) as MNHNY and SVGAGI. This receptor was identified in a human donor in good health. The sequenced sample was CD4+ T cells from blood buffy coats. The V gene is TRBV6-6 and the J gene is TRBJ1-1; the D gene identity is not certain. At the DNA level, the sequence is TGTGCCAGCAGGTTCCAGGATGTTCCTCCTGAAGCTTTCTTT. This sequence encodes CASRFQDVPPEAFF.